The clone carrying this T cell receptor beta chain was recorded many times. The antigen is undetermined. This sample stems from a study of identical twins. General study findings and limits: Without tracking the same donors, conclusions rested on cross-sectional statistical analysis.

The cDNA had a unique molecular identifier and a template-switch universal primer site. TCRdb fed the 5' RACE reads into MiXCR, producing one record per CDR3 protein. The sample yields about 530,000 distinct CDR3 sequences, around 24% seen once. The CDR3 is made up of 16 amino acids. Trimming removed 1 base at V and 1 base at J, with 13 bases between. This sample also appeared in a second study, on yellow fever vaccine responses in identical twins.

The sequenced sample was CD4+ T cells sorted from blood. This chain joins TRBV12-3 or TRBV12-4 and TRBJ1-1, with D tentatively TRBD1 (6 bases). The origin of this receptor is a woman in her late teens or twenties in good health. The CDR3 DNA follows: TGTGCCAGCAGTTTAGGGGCAGGGGCATGGAACACTGAAGCTTTCTTT. Protein product: CASSLGAGAWNTEAFF.